This T cell receptor beta chain was retrieved from a study of blood T cells in healthy people across ages. The study's findings and limits: Researchers deemed the diversity estimates from one million T cells underestimates. Because donor CMV status was unknown, expanded clonotype changes were possibly confounded.

Primers used in a second PCR of about 6 to 11 cycles were a sample-barcoded 5' primer and a J-beta primer mix. TCRdb reprocessed the 5' RACE reads via MiXCR and lists one record per CDR3 protein. The sample comprises hundreds of thousands of distinct CDR3 sequences, 35% to 40% of which are singletons, and 13% rests with the top ten. The study drew donors from healthy Caucasian individuals in Russia aged about 6 to 95. Every donor provided roughly 10 milliliters of peripheral blood. This clonotype was found a few times. Its specificity is unknown. The CDR3 runs to 12 residues. The V end lost 6 bases, the J end lost 5 bases, and 8 bases lay between the germline ends.

This receptor was taken from a young man in good health. Sequences were obtained from blood. The chain combines TRBV12-3 or TRBV12-4 with TRBJ2-1; TRBD1 might be the D (5 bases). CDR3 amino acids: CASRAGNNEQFF. The DNA of the CDR3 is TGTGCCAGCAGGGCAGGGAACAATGAGCAGTTCTTC.